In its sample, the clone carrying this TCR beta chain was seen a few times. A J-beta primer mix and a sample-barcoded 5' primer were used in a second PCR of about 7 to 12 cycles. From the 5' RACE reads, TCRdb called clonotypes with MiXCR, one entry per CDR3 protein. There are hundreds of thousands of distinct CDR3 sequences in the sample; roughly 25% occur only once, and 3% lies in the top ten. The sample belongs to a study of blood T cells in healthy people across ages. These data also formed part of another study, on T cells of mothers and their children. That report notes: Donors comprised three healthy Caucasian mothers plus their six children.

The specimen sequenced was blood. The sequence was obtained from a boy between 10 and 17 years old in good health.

CDR3 bases: TGCAGTGCTAGAGAAGGTGGAGGACTAGGAGAAGAGACCCAGTACTTC. Residues: CSAREGGGLGEETQYF. The V call is TRBV20-1, the J call TRBJ2-5; 7 positions agree with TRBD2. V shed 0 bases and J 3 bases; nucleotides not matched to a gene: 10. The germline gives CDR1 DFQATT, CDR2 SNEGSKA (reference sequence). This CDR3 has 16 residues.